These 18 T cell receptor beta chains share one sample of origin, sequenced in a study of T-cell memory formation after mild COVID-19. A single record per CDR3 protein comes from TCRdb applying MiXCR to the 5' RACE reads. This sample carries under 600,000 distinct CDR3 sequences, 20% to 25% of them seen once, and the ten largest clones take about 8.4%. Sample: PBMCs or a T cell subset sorted from them (not recorded which). These receptors were taken from an adult woman who had mild COVID-19 (a few samples of this study predate the infection). Cell type and time point are not known.

This clonotype turned up a few times. The chain carries TRBV19 and TRBJ2-5, with D tentatively TRBD1 (6 bases). Germline CDR1 reads LNHDA; CDR2 reads SQIVND (reference sequence). CDR3 length: 16 residues. V was clipped by 4 bases and J by 1 base, with 16 bases between them. The CDR3 DNA sequence: TGTGCCAGTAGTAACCGACCGACAGGACTCCAAGAGACCCAGTACTTC. This translates into CASSNRPTGLQETQYF.

This clonotype came up many times. This sequence joins TRBV20-1 and TRBJ1-1; possible D gene TRBD1, 5 bases. The germline CDR1 and CDR2 sequences are DFQATT and SNEGSKA (reference sequence). This CDR3 is 12 amino acids long. V was cut by 6 bases and J by 5 bases, with 13 bases left in between. CDR3 in amino acids: CSARGGGTEAFF. The CDR3 region has the DNA TGCAGTGCACGGGGTGGGGGGACTGAAGCTTTCTTT.

This clonotype was detected a few times. This chain uses TRBV6-2 or TRBV6-3 with TRBJ1-5, with 7 bases matching TRBD1. Per the germline V gene, CDR1 is MNHEY and CDR2 is SVGEGT. V was clipped by 3 bases and J by 7 bases; unmatched bases: 9. The CDR3 contains 15 residues. In nucleotides, the CDR3 is TGTGCCAGCAGTTATCGCGACAGGGCGGGGCAGCCCCAGCATTTT. It is translated as CASSYRDRAGQPQHF.

This clonotype was counted only a few times. The chain is built from TRBV29-1 and TRBJ2-7; TRBD1 matches 10 bases. The V and J ends lost 6 bases and 2 bases, in that order; junction bases with no gene match: 7. Germline assignment: CDR1 SQVTM and CDR2 ANQGSEA. The CDR3 consists of 14 residues. The CDR3, as DNA: TGCAGCGTCCGGAAGGGACAGGGGCCCTACGAGCAGTACTTC. This sequence encodes CSVRKGQGPYEQYF.

The sample holds one count of this clonotype. This chain connects TRBV11-2 to TRBJ2-5; TRBD2 matches at 9 bases. V gave up 6 bases and J gave up 0 bases; unmatched junction bases: 5. The V gene's germline CDR1 is SGHAT and CDR2 FQNNGV. This CDR3 comprises 15 residues. The CDR3 DNA is TGTGCCAGCAGACGGCGGGGGGGGGACCAAGAGACCCAGTACTTC. Translating it yields CASRRRGGDQETQYF.

The chain links TRBV7-6 to TRBJ1-1; D gene ambiguous. This CDR3 is 14 amino acids long. Trimming stripped 5 bases from V and 1 base from J, with 11 bases between. CDR1 and CDR2 (germline): SGHVS, FNYEAQ. DNA for the CDR3: TGTGCCAGCAGCCCCGGTGACACGAACACTGAAGCTTTCTTT. Translated, it gives CASSPGDTNTEAFF.

The chain is built from TRBV10-3 and TRBJ2-3; D may correspond to TRBD1 or TRBD2 (6 bases each). V shed 9 bases and J shed 4 bases, with 14 bases lying between them. The CDR3 is 13 amino acids. Germline lookup yields CDR1 ENHRY and CDR2 SYGVKD. This CDR3 is CAISNRGADTQYF. The DNA of the CDR3 is TGTGCCATTTCGAATAGGGGGGCAGATACGCAGTATTTT.

V usage is TRBV7-9 and J usage is TRBJ2-7; 9 positions match TRBD1. The J segment lost 7 bases and the V segment lost 8 bases, leaving 3 bases of the junction unmatched. The V gene's germline CDR1 is SEHNR and CDR2 FQNEAQ (reference sequence). The CDR3 runs to 11 residues. The CDR3 sequence: CASGQGREQYF. DNA for the CDR3: TGTGCCAGCGGACAGGGGCGGGAGCAGTACTTC.

Only a few counts were recorded for this clonotype. The rearrangement uses TRBV6-2 or TRBV6-3 and TRBJ2-1, with 9 bases aligning to TRBD1. The CDR3 totals 16 residues. V was clipped by 4 bases and J by 5 bases; unmatched bases: 9. Germline V CDR1 and CDR2: MNHEY, SVGEGT. The CDR3 reads CASSFHPGQGNNEQFF. As DNA, the CDR3 is TGTGCCAGCAGTTTCCACCCCGGACAGGGGAACAATGAGCAGTTCTTC.

This clonotype was counted only a few times. CDR3 sequence reads: CSARDLRTSGSDNEQFF. The CDR3 DNA follows: TGCAGTGCTAGAGATTTAAGAACTAGCGGGTCCGACAATGAGCAGTTCTTC. The rearrangement joins TRBV20-1 to TRBJ2-1, with 9 bases that match TRBD2. Germline V gives CDR1 DFQATT, CDR2 SNEGSKA (reference sequence). The V and J ends lost 0 bases and 5 bases, in that order; junction bases with no gene match: 11. The CDR3 has 17 amino acids.

The chain uses TRBV30 and TRBJ1-1; the match to TRBD1 covers 8 bases. The junction had 6 bases not matched to a gene; V was cut back by 4 bases and J by 5 bases. This CDR3 spans 13 amino acids. Germline lookup yields CDR1 GTSNPN and CDR2 SVGIG (reference sequence). CDR3 region: CAWKTGGETEAFF. The CDR3 bases are TGTGCCTGGAAAACAGGGGGTGAGACTGAAGCTTTCTTT.

The chain has TRBV5-4 and TRBJ2-1, with D maybe TRBD1 (5 bases). The CDR3 has 16 amino acids. Germline V gives CDR1 SGHNT, CDR2 YYREEE (reference sequence). V dropped 0 bases and J dropped 5 bases, with 15 bases sitting between them. The CDR3 sequence is CASSLAGRDLNNEQFF. The DNA for the CDR3 is TGTGCCAGCAGCTTGGCCGGCAGGGATTTAAACAATGAGCAGTTCTTC.

This clonotype was observed a few times. V gene TRBV1 combines with J gene TRBJ2-5; the D segment call TRBD2 is taken from the table without a DNA check. TRBV1 is flagged as a pseudogene. The CDR3 is made up of 19 amino acids. CDR3 loop: CTSSQGNPSAGGVQETQYF. The CDR3 nucleotides are TGCACCAGCAGCCAAGGCAATCCCTCGGCGGGAGGGGTTCAAGAGACCCAGTACTTC.

This clonotype was detected a few times. The chain couples TRBV9 to TRBJ1-2; 9 bases map to TRBD1. CDR1 is SGDLS and CDR2 is YYNGEE in the germline V gene. The CDR3 loop spans 14 amino acids. J was trimmed by 6 bases and V by 3 bases; bases with no gene match: 6. The CDR3 bases are TGTGCCAGCAGCGCTCCGGGACAGGGCCATGGCTACACCTTC. Protein product: CASSAPGQGHGYTF.

The V and J genes are TRBV7-9 and TRBJ1-3, with a tentative D call TRBD1 (5 bases). The germline gives CDR1 SEHNR, CDR2 FQNEAQ (reference sequence). The CDR3 is 20 amino acids. Trimming pared 3 bases from V and 0 bases from J, leaving 24 bases between. The CDR3 DNA follows: TGTGCCAGCAGCTTTTTCTCCCACGATTACAGGTCCTTCTCTGGAAACACCATATATTTT. As protein: CASSFFSHDYRSFSGNTIYF.

This clonotype was observed a handful of times. The V gene is TRBV5-1, the J gene TRBJ2-5, with TRBD2 matching over 14 bases. There are 17 residues in the CDR3. Germline-derived CDR1 and CDR2 are SGHRS and YFSETQ. V trimming: 0 bases; J trimming: 4 bases; junction bases outside the gene matches: 5. CDR3 DNA sequence: TGCGCCAGCAGCTTGGCCGGGACTAGCGGGAGTCTAGAGACCCAGTACTTC. Residues: CASSLAGTSGSLETQYF.

This chain uses TRBV7-8 with TRBJ2-5, with D maybe TRBD2 (5 bases). The length of the CDR3 is 16 residues. From germline, CDR1 is SGHVS and CDR2 FQNEAQ. V was trimmed by 5 bases and J by 2 bases, leaving 18 bases between them. The CDR3 DNA follows: TGTGCCAGCAGCCCCACCTGGACGGGGTTACAAGAGACCCAGTACTTC. Translated: CASSPTWTGLQETQYF.

This clonotype was observed a handful of times. This rearrangement joins TRBV5-6 to TRBJ2-1; TRBD1 matches at 9 bases. Germline assignment: CDR1 SGHDT and CDR2 YYEEEE. This CDR3 comprises 16 residues. The V gene end was trimmed by 3 bases and the J gene end by 6 bases; junction bases not matched to a gene: 10. CDR3 nucleotide sequence: TGTGCCAGCAGCTCATTGGGGACAGGGTCCCTCAATGAGCAGTTCTTC. This gives the protein CASSSLGTGSLNEQFF.